Below, 23 T cell receptor beta chains from the same sample are listed, as sequenced in a study of human T cells and chemical hapten exposure. TCRdb itself ran the RACE reads through MiXCR, one entry per CDR3 protein. The sample has under 65,000 distinct CDR3 sequences, 9.4% seen once. Documented time point: pre-sensitization, week 0. Indicated treatment: therapeutic diphenylcyclopropenone sensitization with weekly scalp DPC. Specimen: whole blood, collected in connection with sensitization to the hapten diphenylcyclopropenone (DPC). These receptors all stem from a woman aged 40 to 50 with alopecia areata. Some clones in this sample may be carry-over from other donors' samples.

This clonotype was seen a handful of times. V gene TRBV7-9 combines with J gene TRBJ2-3; a possible D gene is TRBD1 (6 bases). V dropped 5 bases and J dropped 1 base, with 10 bases sitting between them. The germline V gene has CDR1 SEHNR and CDR2 FQNEAQ (reference sequence). The CDR3 sequence is 14 residues long. The CDR3 DNA sequence: TGTGCCAGCAGCCTCCGACAGGGCACAGATACGCAGTATTTT. Protein product: CASSLRQGTDTQYF. The full variable domain, with the rest looked up from reference TRBV7-9 and TRBJ2-3, is DTGVSQNPRHKITKRGQNVTFRCDPISEHNRLYWYRQTLGQGPEFLTYFQNEAQLEKSRLLSDRFSAERPKGSFSTLEIQRTEQGDSAMYLCASSLRQGTDTQYFGPGTRLTVL.

This clonotype was seen a handful of times. This chain connects TRBV9 to TRBJ1-5; D unclear. With 3 bases removed from V and 2 bases from J, the gap between germline ends came to 12 bases. From germline, CDR1 is SGDLS and CDR2 YYNGEE. The CDR3 length is 15 residues. In nucleotides, the CDR3 is TGTGCCAGCAGCGGCCCTGGGGTCGGCAATCAGCCCCAGCATTTT. Translation gives CASSGPGVGNQPQHF.

This rearrangement joins TRBV2 to TRBJ1-6, with a possible D match to TRBD1 (5 bases). The V gene lost 5 bases and the J gene lost 8 bases, with 10 bases spanning the gap. The CDR3 length is 13 residues. Germline V gives CDR1 SNHLY, CDR2 FYNNEI. The CDR3 protein is CASSLRADSPLHF. For the CDR3, the DNA is TGTGCCAGCAGTCTCAGGGCTGATTCACCCCTCCACTTT.

This clonotype was detected ten times or more. This chain links TRBV18 with TRBJ2-5; D is unclear. The CDR3 runs to 15 residues. Trimming left V 4 bases short and J 0 bases short, with 12 bases between. The germline V gene encodes CDR1 KGHSH and CDR2 LQKENI. For the CDR3, the DNA is TGTGCCAGCTCACGGGTGGCAGCCGACCAAGAGACCCAGTACTTC. It codes for CASSRVAADQETQYF.

This clonotype has at least ten counts. V gene TRBV7-8 combines with J gene TRBJ2-5; 8 bases line up with TRBD2. Germline CDR1 is SGHVS and CDR2 is FQNEAQ. The CDR3 consists of 19 residues. V lost 5 bases to trimming and J lost 1 base; unmatched junction nucleotides: 18. The CDR3 region has the DNA TGTGCCAGCAGCCCCCGGACTAGCAGGTTTTCTATTCCCCAAGAGACCCAGTACTTC. It encodes CASSPRTSRFSIPQETQYF.

The chain is built from TRBV6-6 and TRBJ2-3; D gene uncertain. The CDR3 has 15 amino acids. The germline V gene encodes CDR1 MNHNY and CDR2 SVGAGI (reference sequence). Trimming left V 6 bases short and J 0 bases short, with 13 bases between. CDR3 sequence: CASRLAGPSTDTQYF. In nucleotides, the CDR3 is TGTGCCAGCAGATTAGCCGGGCCTAGCACAGATACGCAGTATTTT.

This clonotype was recorded many times. The V gene is TRBV2, the J gene TRBJ1-2; the D gene is possibly TRBD1 (5 bases). The CDR3 has 13 residues. The germline V gene has CDR1 SNHLY and CDR2 FYNNEI. V was shortened by 4 bases and J by 4 bases, with 10 bases between the two germline ends. Here the CDR3 reads CASSGGQGYGYTF. As DNA, the CDR3 is TGTGCCAGCAGTGGTGGGCAGGGCTATGGCTACACCTTC.

This clonotype was observed many times. The chain has TRBV7-2 and TRBJ2-7; no reliable D call. V was trimmed by 5 bases and J by 3 bases, leaving 8 bases between them. The CDR3 length is 12 residues. Germline lookup yields CDR1 SGHTA and CDR2 FQGNSA. CDR3 sequence (DNA): TGTGCCAGCAGCGTGACGGACTACGAGCAGTACTTC. The encoded protein is CASSVTDYEQYF.

This clonotype was recorded many times. This chain joins TRBV13 and TRBJ1-2; D remains unclear. Trimming took off 4 bases at V and 7 bases at J, with 19 bases between the two ends. This CDR3 is 15 amino acids long. The V gene's germline CDR1 is PRHDT and CDR2 FYEKMQ (reference sequence). Written as DNA, the CDR3 is TGTGCCAGCAGCTCCCGTGAGCCCATAACGATTGGCTACACCTTC. It encodes CASSSREPITIGYTF.

V and J are TRBV27 and TRBJ2-1, with a weak D call TRBD2 (5 bases). There are 14 residues in the CDR3. Germline values: CDR1 MNHEY, CDR2 SMNVEV (reference sequence). V lost 2 bases to trimming and J lost 7 bases, with 12 bases between them. The CDR3 loop reads CASSLEGLWNEQFF. CDR3 coding DNA: TGTGCCAGCAGTTTAGAGGGCCTATGGAATGAGCAGTTCTTC.

This clonotype was counted at least ten times. The chain recombines TRBV20-1 with TRBJ2-7; tentative D call: TRBD2 (5 bases). With 3 bases removed from V and 0 bases from J, the gap between germline ends came to 12 bases. The V gene's germline CDR1 is DFQATT and CDR2 SNEGSKA (reference sequence). This CDR3 spans 14 amino acids. The CDR3 spells CSASDTGVSYEQYF. In DNA, the CDR3 is TGCAGTGCTAGCGATACCGGGGTCTCCTACGAGCAGTACTTC.

This clonotype was observed at least ten times. This sequence joins TRBV4-2 and TRBJ2-3; D is undetermined. CDR1 is LGHNA, CDR2 YNFKEQ, per germline. The V end was cut by 4 bases, the J end by 0 bases, with 14 bases between. The CDR3 length is 16 residues. The CDR3 DNA sequence: TGTGCCAGCAGCCCCAATCCTCCCACTAGCACAGATACGCAGTATTTT. Translating it yields CASSPNPPTSTDTQYF.

This clonotype has ten or more counts. The V gene is TRBV9, the J gene TRBJ2-2, with a tentative D call TRBD2 (5 bases). From germline, CDR1 is SGDLS and CDR2 YYNGEE. There are 13 residues in the CDR3. V was shortened by 2 bases and J by 7 bases, with 9 bases between the two germline ends. Written as DNA, the CDR3 is TGTGCCAGCAGCGTGGTAGCGATCGGGGAGCTGTTTTTT. Protein sequence: CASSVVAIGELFF. Looking up the rest from reference TRBV9 and TRBJ2-2 gives the full variable domain: DSGVTQTPKHLITATGQRVTLRCSPRSGDLSVYWYQQSLDQGLQFLIQYYNGEERAKGNILERFSAQQFPDLHSELNLSSLELGDSALYFCASSVVAIGELFFGEGSRLTVL.

In its sample, this clonotype was seen many times. The V and J genes are TRBV19 and TRBJ2-2; possible D gene TRBD1, 8 bases. Germline V lookup: CDR1 LNHDA, CDR2 SQIVND (reference sequence). Between the trimmed V and J ends, which lost 4 bases and 4 bases, there was a span of 16 bases. This CDR3 is built from 16 residues. In nucleotides, the CDR3 is TGTGCCAGTAGTAGTGACAGGGGCGGGGGCACCGGGGAGCTGTTTTTT. Protein: CASSSDRGGGTGELFF.

This chain links TRBV5-4 with TRBJ2-1; TRBD2 aligns across 10 bases. Germline CDR1 reads SGHNT; CDR2 reads YYREEE (reference sequence). The trim removed 0 bases at V and 4 bases at J, leaving 13 bases unmatched. This CDR3 is 19 amino acids long. CDR3: CASSLAGLAPTSGYNEQFF. The CDR3 bases are TGTGCCAGCAGCTTGGCGGGACTAGCGCCTACTTCCGGGTACAATGAGCAGTTCTTC. Variable domain in full (rest from reference TRBV5-4 and TRBJ2-1): ETGVTQSPTHLIKTRGQQVTLRCSSQSGHNTVSWYQQALGQGPQFIFQYYREEENGRGNFPPRFSGLQFPNYSSELNVNALELDDSALYLCASSLAGLAPTSGYNEQFFGPGTRLTVL.

This clonotype was found a few times. The J gene is TRBJ1-5, the V gene TRBV20-1; D uncertain. Germline CDR1 reads DFQATT; CDR2 reads SNEGSKA (reference sequence). The CDR3 spans 13 residues. V lost 3 bases and J lost 8, with 14 bases in between. The CDR3 protein is CSASYGDVKPQHF. The CDR3 DNA follows: TGCAGTGCTAGTTACGGCGATGTAAAGCCCCAGCATTTT.

There are many counts of this clonotype. The J gene is TRBJ1-6, the V gene TRBV12-3 or TRBV12-4, with D possibly TRBD1 on 5 matching bases. This CDR3 has 15 amino acids. V was pared by 2 bases and J by 8 bases, with 13 bases between. Here the CDR3 DNA reads TGTGCCAGCAGTTTATCCGGGCGGGGCTATTCACCCCTCCACTTT. Its protein product is CASSLSGRGYSPLHF.

The V call is TRBV5-1, the J call TRBJ2-5; 9 bases align to TRBD2. Per germline, CDR1 SGHRS and CDR2 YFSETQ. This CDR3 contains 15 residues. V shed 4 bases, J shed 4 bases, and the junction held 8 bases outside the gene matches. CDR3 nucleotides: TGCGCCAGCAGCCCCGCGGGGGGGTCCGGAGAGACCCAGTACTTC. It codes for CASSPAGGSGETQYF.

The CDR3 sequence: CSYWGQSYNEQFF. The CDR3 DNA reads TGCAGTTACTGGGGACAGTCCTACAATGAGCAGTTCTTC. The rearrangement uses TRBV20-1 and TRBJ2-1; 7 nucleotides align to TRBD1. Germline CDR1 is DFQATT and CDR2 is SNEGSKA (reference sequence). V shed 8 bases, J shed 1 base, and the junction held 5 bases outside the gene matches. There are 13 residues in the CDR3.

V and J are TRBV20-1 and TRBJ2-3; tentative D call: TRBD2 (7 bases). Trimming took off 7 bases at V and 3 bases at J, with 20 bases between the two ends. Germline assignment: CDR1 DFQATT and CDR2 SNEGSKA (reference sequence). This CDR3 comprises 15 residues. DNA of the CDR3: TGCAGTGTCAGAGTTGGGGGGGGGCCGACAGATACGCAGTATTTT. This encodes CSVRVGGGPTDTQYF.

A few counts support this clonotype. The J gene is TRBJ1-2, the V gene TRBV12-3 or TRBV12-4, with 11 bases aligning to TRBD1. V dropped 6 bases and J dropped 0; count of bases not matched to a gene: 6. This CDR3 spans 16 amino acids. The CDR3 here is CASRGQGAISNYGYTF. CDR3 in DNA: TGTGCCAGCAGAGGACAGGGGGCGATCTCTAACTATGGCTACACCTTC.

The table lists this clonotype with many counts. This sequence joins TRBV4-1 and TRBJ2-1; TRBD2 aligns across 12 bases. V lost 0 bases and J lost 8; bases outside the gene matches: 8. This CDR3 spans 17 amino acids. Looked up from germline, CDR1 is MGHRA and CDR2 is YSYEKL. This chain's CDR3 is CASSQEWASGGAYEQFF. CDR3 DNA: TGCGCCAGCAGCCAAGAGTGGGCTAGCGGGGGGGCCTATGAGCAGTTCTTC.

The CDR3 protein is CASRRVRQGENSPLHF. The CDR3 coding sequence is TGTGCCAGCAGGAGAGTCCGACAGGGCGAGAATTCACCCCTCCACTTT. This sequence joins TRBV11-2 and TRBJ1-6, with TRBD1 identical over 7 bases. V was pared by 6 bases and J by 7 bases, with 12 bases of the junction left unmatched. The CDR3 contains 16 residues. The V gene's germline CDR1 is SGHAT and CDR2 FQNNGV.